This entry lists 30 T cell receptor beta chains sequenced from one sample in a study of T cell responses to AZD1222 COVID-19 vaccine. The assay was immunoSEQ multiplex PCR, and TCRdb's table has in-frame clones only and misses some. Found here are 65,000 to 85,000 clones, about four fifths of them singletons; the top ten hold 11% to 15%. The material sequenced was peripheral blood, taken 28 days after the second AZD1222 dose. The receptors originated from an adult who received the AZD1222 COVID-19 vaccine.

The rearrangement links TRBV30 to TRBJ1-1; TRBD1 aligns across 7 bases. Looked up from germline, CDR1 is GTSNPN and CDR2 is SVGIG (reference sequence). The V and J ends lost 1 base and 5 bases, in that order; junction bases with no gene match: 4. The CDR3 consists of 13 residues. The CDR3: CAWSANRGTEAFF. The DNA for the CDR3 is TGTGCCTGGAGTGCCAACAGGGGAACTGAAGCTTTCTTT.

This chain uses TRBV6-5 with TRBJ1-6; D is possibly TRBD1 (5 bases). The CDR3 length is 12 residues. The V gene's germline CDR1 is MNHEY and CDR2 SVGAGI. V was clipped by 4 bases and J by 9 bases, with 7 bases between them. The CDR3: CASSSQGSPLHF. DNA of the CDR3: TGTGCCAGCAGTTCGCAGGGTTCACCCCTCCACTTT.

This chain joins TRBV9 and TRBJ1-5; 9 bases match TRBD1. The CDR3 totals 15 residues. Per germline, CDR1 SGDLS and CDR2 YYNGEE. The J segment lost 6 bases and the V segment lost 3 bases, leaving 7 bases of the junction unmatched. CDR3 in DNA: TGTGCCAGCAGCGAGGGACAGGGATATTTTCAGCCCCAGCATTTT. This sequence encodes CASSEGQGYFQPQHF.

The genes are TRBV10-3 and TRBJ1-1; D remains unclear. Germline V gene lookup returns CDR1 ENHRY and CDR2 SYGVKD. The CDR3 is 14 amino acids. Trimming took 3 bases from V and 5 from J, leaving 13 bases between them. This CDR3 is CAISELQERTEAFF. CDR3 sequence (DNA): TGTGCCATCAGTGAACTTCAGGAGCGGACTGAAGCTTTCTTT.

V and J are TRBV27 and TRBJ1-5, with TRBD1 matching over 10 bases. The V and J ends lost 6 bases and 0 bases, in that order; junction bases with no gene match: 8. This CDR3 comprises 17 residues. Germline V gene lookup returns CDR1 MNHEY and CDR2 SMNVEV (reference sequence). The CDR3 DNA reads as TGTGCCAGCAGAAAAGGACAGGGGGGCGATAGCAATCAGCCCCAGCATTTT. Protein sequence: CASRKGQGGDSNQPQHF.

The chain couples TRBV4-3 to TRBJ2-1, with 8 bases aligning to TRBD2. Germline CDR1 is LGHNA and CDR2 is YSLEER. This CDR3 spans 20 amino acids. Trimming cost V 0 bases and J 2 bases; bases outside gene matches: 15. CDR3 protein: CASSQDTPSGTRGTYNEQFF. CDR3 nucleotides: TGCGCCAGCAGCCAAGATACCCCGTCGGGGACTAGGGGGACCTACAATGAGCAGTTCTTC.

The chain uses TRBV6-1 and TRBJ1-6, with a weak D call TRBD1 (5 bases). V gave up 3 bases and J gave up 7 bases, with 7 bases separating them. Germline lookup yields CDR1 MNHNS and CDR2 SASEGT. The CDR3 contains 13 residues. The CDR3 DNA reads TGTGCCAGCAGTGACAGGGAGAATTCACCCCTCCACTTT. Translating it yields CASSDRENSPLHF.

The chain combines TRBV7-3 with TRBJ1-2; tentatively, D is TRBD1 (6 bases). V was pared by 1 base and J by 6 bases, with 15 bases between. This CDR3 spans 15 amino acids. Per the germline V gene, CDR1 is SGHTA and CDR2 is FQGTGA. The CDR3 nucleotides read TGTGCCAGCAGCTTAATGTCGGGGGCGCGGAATGGCTACACCTTC. This sequence encodes CASSLMSGARNGYTF.

The V and J genes are TRBV20-1 and TRBJ2-2; tentatively, D is TRBD2 (6 bases). V dropped 6 bases and J dropped 6 bases, with 8 bases sitting between them. The CDR3 is 11 amino acids. The germline gives CDR1 DFQATT, CDR2 SNEGSKA (reference sequence). The CDR3 spells CSARLAGELFF. The CDR3 DNA reads TGCAGTGCCCGACTAGCCGGGGAGCTGTTTTTT.

The V call is TRBV11-2, the J call TRBJ2-3, with TRBD2 matching 7 bases. V was pared by 3 bases and J by 6 bases, with 9 bases of the junction left unmatched. CDR3 length: 15 residues. Germline CDR1 reads SGHAT; CDR2 reads FQNNGV. The CDR3 sequence: CASSFLRGVPDTQYF. Here the CDR3 DNA reads TGTGCCAGCAGCTTTTTACGGGGGGTCCCGGATACGCAGTATTTT. Full variable domain (missing parts from reference TRBV11-2 and TRBJ2-3): EAGVAQSPRYKIIEKRQSVAFWCNPISGHATLYWYQQILGQGPKLLIQFQNNGVVDDSQLPKDRFSAERLKGVDSTLKIQPAKLEDSAVYLCASSFLRGVPDTQYFGPGTRLTVL.

This clone has only a few counts. The chain carries TRBV12-5 and TRBJ2-2; the D gene could be TRBD1 or TRBD2 (5 bases each). Germline CDR1 and CDR2: LGHNT and FRNRAP. V lost 4 bases and J 4 bases, leaving 19 bases between the germline ends. The CDR3 is made up of 17 amino acids. CDR3 nucleotide sequence: TGTGCTAGTGGTTCGAATAACCCGGGACCGCGCACCGGGGAGCTGTTTTTT. Protein product: CASGSNNPGPRTGELFF.

CDR3 loop: CASSVGPPWPGGDQETQYF. CDR3 nucleotide sequence: TGTGCCAGCAGCGTAGGGCCTCCCTGGCCCGGGGGGGATCAAGAGACCCAGTACTTC. The chain combines TRBV9 with TRBJ2-5; the match to TRBD2 covers 8 bases. Germline trimming cut 0 bases from V and 2 bases from J; bases unmatched to any gene: 15. This CDR3 comprises 19 residues. The V gene's germline CDR1 is SGDLS and CDR2 YYNGEE.

This chain links TRBV19 with TRBJ1-6; possible D gene TRBD1, 5 bases. V shed 6 bases and J shed 9 bases, with 15 bases lying between them. The CDR3 runs to 14 residues. In germline, CDR1 is LNHDA, CDR2 SQIVND (reference sequence). The CDR3 region is CASSEIRDTSPLHF. DNA of the CDR3: TGTGCCAGTAGCGAGATCAGGGATACTTCACCCCTCCACTTT.

This chain joins TRBV9 and TRBJ1-1, with D possibly matching TRBD1 (5 bases). Germline V gives CDR1 SGDLS, CDR2 YYNGEE. The CDR3 spans 14 residues. The V end was cut by 4 bases, the J end by 1 base, with 11 bases between. The CDR3 is CASSFHGQNTEAFF. The CDR3, as DNA: TGTGCCAGCAGCTTCCACGGACAGAACACTGAAGCTTTCTTT.

This clone appeared once. The CDR3 reads CASSTPTPGVVNEKLFF. Written as DNA, the CDR3 is TGTGCCAGCAGTACCCCCACTCCGGGGGTTGTTAATGAAAAACTGTTTTTT. The gene calls are TRBV27 and TRBJ1-4; a weak D match, TRBD1 (5 bases). The V end was cut by 5 bases, the J end by 4 bases, with 20 bases between. Germline CDR1 and CDR2: MNHEY and SMNVEV (reference sequence). This CDR3 comprises 17 residues.

The CDR3 DNA follows: TGTGCCAGCAGCCCAATGATTGGTTCTAGCTCTGGAAACACCATATATTTT. Encoded protein: CASSPMIGSSSGNTIYF. The chain has TRBV5-5 and TRBJ1-3; D uncertain. Trimming took 4 bases from V and 0 from J, leaving 17 bases between them. This CDR3 spans 17 amino acids. From germline, CDR1 is SGHKS and CDR2 YYEKEE (reference sequence).

This rearrangement joins TRBV12-3 or TRBV12-4 to TRBJ2-5, with a tentative D call TRBD2 (7 bases). This CDR3 contains 12 residues. With 10 bases removed from V and 5 bases from J, the gap between germline ends came to 14 bases. CDR3 nucleotides: TGTGCCACGAGGGGGGGGGCTGAGACCCAGTACTTC. The encoded protein is CATRGGAETQYF.

This clone has only a few counts. This chain's CDR3 is CASRQGPNTGELFF. CDR3 in DNA: TGTGCCAGTAGGCAGGGACCGAACACCGGGGAGCTGTTTTTT. The chain uses TRBV19 and TRBJ2-2; TRBD1 or TRBD2 may be the D gene (5 bases each). CDR3 length equals 14 residues. Germline V CDR1 and CDR2: LNHDA, SQIVND (reference sequence). V gave up 6 bases and J gave up 0 bases, with 8 bases separating them.

This clone showed up just once. The rearrangement joins TRBV4-2 to TRBJ2-5; the D is unclear. From germline, CDR1 is LGHNA and CDR2 YNFKEQ. The CDR3 spans 14 residues. V was cut by 8 bases and J by 5 bases, with 18 bases left in between. The CDR3 coding sequence is TGTGCCAGCTCTAAAAAGGAGCCCCAGGAGACCCAGTACTTC. Encoded protein: CASSKKEPQETQYF.

As regards this clone: Sequence at one end of the junction differs from germline and may be a read error. This sequence joins TRBV29-1 and TRBJ2-7; 11 positions match TRBD2. The CDR3 sequence is 15 residues long. Per the germline V gene, CDR1 is SQVTM and CDR2 is ANQGSEA. CDR3 coding DNA: TGCAGCGTCGAAGTAGCGGGGGGGAGCTCCTACGAGCAGTACTTC. Its translation is CSVEVAGGSSYEQYF.

The rearrangement uses TRBV14 and TRBJ1-3, with D hard to call. Trimming stripped 0 bases from V and 4 bases from J, with 10 bases between. This CDR3 is built from 15 residues. CDR1 is SGHDN, CDR2 FVKESK, per germline. CDR3 protein: CASSQDPGAGNTIYF. CDR3 in DNA: TGTGCCAGCAGCCAAGATCCGGGTGCGGGAAACACCATATATTTT.

DNA for the CDR3: TGTGCCAGCCTCATGTGGCGTCGGGAGTCACCCCTCCACTTT. Translation: CASLMWRRESPLHF. The chain employs TRBV2 and TRBJ1-6; unclear D gene. Trimming left V 8 bases short and J 10 bases short, with 18 bases between. The CDR3 runs 14 residues. CDR1 SNHLY and CDR2 FYNNEI come from the germline V gene.

The rearrangement uses TRBV3-1 (or the pseudogene TRBV3-2) and TRBJ1-6; 10 bases line up with TRBD1. This CDR3 spans 15 amino acids. J gave up 10 bases and V 1 base, and 4 bases lay outside the gene matches. Per the germline V gene, CDR1 is LGHDT and CDR2 is YNNKEL (reference sequence). The CDR3 here is CASSQGDRGSSPLHF. The CDR3 DNA sequence: TGTGCCAGCAGCCAAGGGGACAGGGGATCCTCACCCCTCCACTTT.

The V call is TRBV18, the J call TRBJ2-5, with D perhaps TRBD1 (5 bases). The CDR3 spans 13 residues. The V end was cut by 3 bases, the J end by 4 bases, with 9 bases between. CDR1 is KGHSH and CDR2 is LQKENI in the germline V gene. The CDR3: CASSPGLGETQYF. CDR3 sequence (DNA): TGTGCCAGCTCACCGGGGCTGGGAGAGACCCAGTACTTC. The variable domain in full, with the rest retrieved from reference TRBV18 and TRBJ2-5, is NAGVMQNPRHLVRRRGQEARLRCSPMKGHSHVYWYRQLPEEGLKFMVYLQKENIIDESGMPKERFSAEFPKEGPSILRIQQVVRGDSAAYFCASSPGLGETQYFGPGTRLLVL.

The CDR3 reads CASSYGTSGGAGELFF. In DNA, the CDR3 is TGCGCCAGCAGCTACGGGACTAGCGGGGGGGCCGGGGAGCTGTTTTTT. This chain uses TRBV5-1 with TRBJ2-2, with 16 bases that match TRBD2. Looked up from germline, CDR1 is SGHRS and CDR2 is YFSETQ. J was trimmed by 6 bases and V by 3 bases; bases with no gene match: 2. The CDR3 length is 16 residues.

The V and J genes are TRBV18 and TRBJ1-3, with TRBD1 as a possible D gene (5 bases). CDR3 length equals 19 residues. Germline CDR1 reads KGHSH; CDR2 reads LQKENI. Trimming took off 3 bases at V and 0 bases at J, with 21 bases between the two ends. The CDR3 nucleotides read TGTGCCAGCTCACCCTGGAACAGGACAATGGAACACTCTGGAAACACCATATATTTT. It translates to CASSPWNRTMEHSGNTIYF.

V gene TRBV2 combines with J gene TRBJ1-1; the D gene is possibly TRBD1 (6 bases). The CDR3 runs to 15 residues. Looked up from germline, CDR1 is SNHLY and CDR2 is FYNNEI. Between the trimmed V and J ends, which lost 3 bases and 1 base, there was a span of 12 bases. CDR3 loop: CASSDHRVENTEAFF. CDR3 bases: TGTGCCAGCAGTGACCACAGGGTCGAGAACACTGAAGCTTTCTTT. Using reference TRBV2 and TRBJ1-1 for the parts outside the CDR3, the full variable domain is EPEVTQTPSHQVTQMGQEVILRCVPISNHLYFYWYRQILGQKVEFLVSFYNNEISEKSEIFDDQFSVERPDGSNFTLKIRSTKLEDSAMYFCASSDHRVENTEAFFGQGTRLTVV.

This chain uses TRBV11-2 with TRBJ1-3; the match to TRBD1 covers 10 bases. Trimming cost V 5 bases and J 4 bases; bases outside gene matches: 5. The CDR3 totals 15 residues. The germline CDR1 and CDR2 sequences are SGHAT and FQNNGV. Here the CDR3 reads CASSLGQGGGNTIYF. In DNA, the CDR3 is TGTGCCAGCAGCCTAGGACAGGGGGGCGGAAACACCATATATTTT.

The genes are TRBV6-2 or TRBV6-3 and TRBJ2-5; 7 nucleotides agree with TRBD2. CDR1 MNHEY and CDR2 SVGEGT come from the germline V gene. The CDR3 has 16 residues. V shed 0 bases, J shed 0 bases, and the junction held 4 bases outside the gene matches. The CDR3 sequence is CASSYSLREDQETQYF. Here the CDR3 DNA reads TGTGCCAGCAGTTACTCGTTACGGGAGGACCAAGAGACCCAGTACTTC.

Notes on this clone: The conserved phenylalanine or tryptophan normally closing the CDR3 is absent here, so this likely arose from a read error. The DNA is left out, because the CDR3 cannot be placed on it with certainty; the CDR3 is given as TCRdb lists it. The genes are TRBV28 and TRBJ1-1; no DNA check was done on the table's D call, TRBD1. The CDR3 length is 11 residues, termini included. Germline loops: CDR1 MDHEN, CDR2 SYDVKM. CDR3 in amino acids: CASSLRDKMEI.